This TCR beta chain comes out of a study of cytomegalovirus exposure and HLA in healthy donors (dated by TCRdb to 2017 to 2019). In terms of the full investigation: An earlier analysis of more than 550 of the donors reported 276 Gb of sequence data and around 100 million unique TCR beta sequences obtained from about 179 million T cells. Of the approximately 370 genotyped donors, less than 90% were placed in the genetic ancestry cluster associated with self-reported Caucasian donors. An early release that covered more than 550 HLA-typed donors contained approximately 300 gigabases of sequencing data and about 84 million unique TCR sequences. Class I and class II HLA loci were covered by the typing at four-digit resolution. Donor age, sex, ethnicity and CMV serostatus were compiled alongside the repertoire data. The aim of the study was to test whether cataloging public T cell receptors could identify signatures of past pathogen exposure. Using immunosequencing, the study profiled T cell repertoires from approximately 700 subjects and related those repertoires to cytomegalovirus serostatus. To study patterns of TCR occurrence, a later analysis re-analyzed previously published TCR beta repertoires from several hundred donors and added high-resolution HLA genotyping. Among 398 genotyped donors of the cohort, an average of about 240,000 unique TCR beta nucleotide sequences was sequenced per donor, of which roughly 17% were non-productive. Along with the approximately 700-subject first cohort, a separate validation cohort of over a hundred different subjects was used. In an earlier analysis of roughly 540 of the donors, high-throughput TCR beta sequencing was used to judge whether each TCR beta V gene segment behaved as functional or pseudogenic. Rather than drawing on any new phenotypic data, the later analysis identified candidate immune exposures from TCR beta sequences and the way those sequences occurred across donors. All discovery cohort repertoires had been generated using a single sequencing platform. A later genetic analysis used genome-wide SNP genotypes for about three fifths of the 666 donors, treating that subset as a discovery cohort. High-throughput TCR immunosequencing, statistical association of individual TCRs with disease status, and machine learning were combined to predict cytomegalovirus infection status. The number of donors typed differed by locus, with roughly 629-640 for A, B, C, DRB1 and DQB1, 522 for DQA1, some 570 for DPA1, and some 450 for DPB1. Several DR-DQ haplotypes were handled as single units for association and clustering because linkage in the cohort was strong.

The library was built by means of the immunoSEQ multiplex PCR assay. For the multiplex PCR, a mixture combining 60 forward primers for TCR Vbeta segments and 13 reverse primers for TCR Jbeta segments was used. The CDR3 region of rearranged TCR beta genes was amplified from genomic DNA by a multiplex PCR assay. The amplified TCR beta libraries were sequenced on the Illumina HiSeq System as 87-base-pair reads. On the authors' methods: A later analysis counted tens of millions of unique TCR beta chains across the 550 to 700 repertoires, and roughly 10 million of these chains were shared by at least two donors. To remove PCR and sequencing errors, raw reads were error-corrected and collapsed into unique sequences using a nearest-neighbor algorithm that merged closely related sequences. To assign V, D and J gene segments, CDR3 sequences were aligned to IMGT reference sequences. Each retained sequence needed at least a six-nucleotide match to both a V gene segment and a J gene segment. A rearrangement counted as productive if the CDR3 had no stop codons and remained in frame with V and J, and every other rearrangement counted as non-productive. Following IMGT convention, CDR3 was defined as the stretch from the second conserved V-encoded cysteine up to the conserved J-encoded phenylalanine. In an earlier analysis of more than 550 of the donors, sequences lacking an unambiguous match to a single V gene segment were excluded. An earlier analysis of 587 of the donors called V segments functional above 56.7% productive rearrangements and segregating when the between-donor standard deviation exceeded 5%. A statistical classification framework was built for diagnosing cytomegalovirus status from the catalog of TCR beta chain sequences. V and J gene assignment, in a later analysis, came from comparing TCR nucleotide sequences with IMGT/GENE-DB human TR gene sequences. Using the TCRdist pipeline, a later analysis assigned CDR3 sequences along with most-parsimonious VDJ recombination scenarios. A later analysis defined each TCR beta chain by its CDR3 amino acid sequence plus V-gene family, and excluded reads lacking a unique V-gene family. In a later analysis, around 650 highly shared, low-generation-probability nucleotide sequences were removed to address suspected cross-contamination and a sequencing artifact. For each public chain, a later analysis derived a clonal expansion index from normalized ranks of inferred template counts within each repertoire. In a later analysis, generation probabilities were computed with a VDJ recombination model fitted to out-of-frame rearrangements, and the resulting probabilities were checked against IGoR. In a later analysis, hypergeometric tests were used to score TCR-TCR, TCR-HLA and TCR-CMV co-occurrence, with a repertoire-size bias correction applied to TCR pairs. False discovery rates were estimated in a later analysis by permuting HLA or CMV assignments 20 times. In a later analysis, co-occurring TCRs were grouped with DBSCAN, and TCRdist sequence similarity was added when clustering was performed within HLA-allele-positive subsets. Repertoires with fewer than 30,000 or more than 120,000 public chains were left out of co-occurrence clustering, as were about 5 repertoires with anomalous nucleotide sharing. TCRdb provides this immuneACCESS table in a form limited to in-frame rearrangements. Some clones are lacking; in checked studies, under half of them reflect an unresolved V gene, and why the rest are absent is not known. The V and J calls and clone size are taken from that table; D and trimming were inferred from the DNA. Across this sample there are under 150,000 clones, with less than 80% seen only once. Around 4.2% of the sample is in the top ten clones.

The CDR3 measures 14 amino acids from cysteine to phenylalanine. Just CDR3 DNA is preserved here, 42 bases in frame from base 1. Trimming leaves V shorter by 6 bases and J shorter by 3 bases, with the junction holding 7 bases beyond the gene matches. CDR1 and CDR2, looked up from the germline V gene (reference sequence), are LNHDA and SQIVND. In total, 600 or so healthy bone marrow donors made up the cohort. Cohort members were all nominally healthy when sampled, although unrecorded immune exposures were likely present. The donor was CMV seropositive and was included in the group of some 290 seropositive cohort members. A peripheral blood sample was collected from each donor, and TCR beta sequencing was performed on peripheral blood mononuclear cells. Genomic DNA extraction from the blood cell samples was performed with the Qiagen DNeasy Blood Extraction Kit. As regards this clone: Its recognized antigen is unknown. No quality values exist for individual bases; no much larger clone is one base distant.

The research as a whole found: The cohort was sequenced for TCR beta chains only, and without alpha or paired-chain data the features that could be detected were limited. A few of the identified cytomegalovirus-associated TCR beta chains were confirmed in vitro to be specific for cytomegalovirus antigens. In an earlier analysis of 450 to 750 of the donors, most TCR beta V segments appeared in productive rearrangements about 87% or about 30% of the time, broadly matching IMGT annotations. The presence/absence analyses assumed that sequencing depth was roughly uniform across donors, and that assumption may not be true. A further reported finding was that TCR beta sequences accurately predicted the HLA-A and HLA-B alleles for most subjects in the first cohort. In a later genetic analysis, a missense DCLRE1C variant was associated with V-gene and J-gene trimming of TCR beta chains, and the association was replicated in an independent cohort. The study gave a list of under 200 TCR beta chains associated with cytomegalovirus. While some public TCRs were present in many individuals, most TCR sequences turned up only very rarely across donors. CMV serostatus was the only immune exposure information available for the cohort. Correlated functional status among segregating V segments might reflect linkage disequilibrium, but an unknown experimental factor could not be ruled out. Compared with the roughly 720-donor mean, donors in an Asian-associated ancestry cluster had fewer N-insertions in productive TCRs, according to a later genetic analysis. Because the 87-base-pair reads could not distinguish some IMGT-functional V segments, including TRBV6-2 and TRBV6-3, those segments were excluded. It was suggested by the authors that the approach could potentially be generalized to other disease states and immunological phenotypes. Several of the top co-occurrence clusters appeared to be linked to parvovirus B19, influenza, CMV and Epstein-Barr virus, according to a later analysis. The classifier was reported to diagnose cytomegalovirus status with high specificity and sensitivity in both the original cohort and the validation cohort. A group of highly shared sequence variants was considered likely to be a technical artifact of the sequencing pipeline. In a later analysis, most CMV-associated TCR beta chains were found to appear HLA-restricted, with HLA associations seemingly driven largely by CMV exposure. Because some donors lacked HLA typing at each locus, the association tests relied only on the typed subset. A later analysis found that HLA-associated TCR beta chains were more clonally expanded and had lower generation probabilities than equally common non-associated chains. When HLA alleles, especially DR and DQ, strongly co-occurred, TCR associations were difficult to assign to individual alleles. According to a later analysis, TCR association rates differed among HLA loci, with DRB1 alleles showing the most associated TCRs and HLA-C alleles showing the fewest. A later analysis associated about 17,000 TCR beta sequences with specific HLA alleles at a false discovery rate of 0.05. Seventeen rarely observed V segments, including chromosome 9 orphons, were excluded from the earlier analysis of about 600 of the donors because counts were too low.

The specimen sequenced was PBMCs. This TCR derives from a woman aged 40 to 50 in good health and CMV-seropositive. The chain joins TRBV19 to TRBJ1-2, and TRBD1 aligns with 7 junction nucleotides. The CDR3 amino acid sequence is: CASRSGGVHYGYTF. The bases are TGTGCCAGTAGGTCAGGGGGTGTGCACTATGGCTACACCTTC.